This is a list of T cell receptor beta chains from one sample in a study of neurological immune-mediated disorders. TCRdb recomputed calls from the 5' RACE reads with MiXCR, one row per CDR3 protein. The table includes more than 55,000 distinct CDR3 sequences, roughly 9.8% detected once. The sequenced material came from PBMCs. The source of these receptors is a man younger than 45 in good health. The CDR3 runs from the conserved cysteine through the conserved F or W. Fields, in order: J gene, V gene, clone size, D gene, CDR3 DNA, CDR3 protein. The D gene is left open where the match is weak. A clone size is listed for some rows: how often the clone was seen (once, few, many), or a class if it is expanded.

>TRBJ2-2|TRBV10-3|many|NA
TGTGCCATCAGTGAGTCGACGGCCGGGGAGCTGTTTTTT
CAISESTAGELFF
>TRBJ2-7|TRBV5-1|many|NA
TGCGCCAGCAGCTTGGAGGCTAGCTACGAGCAGTACTTC
CASSLEASYEQYF
>TRBJ1-2|TRBV29-1|many|NA
TGCAGCGCCCCGTCAACCACTAACTATGGCTACACCTTC
CSAPSTTNYGYTF
>TRBJ2-7|TRBV21-1|many|NA
TGTGCCAGCAGCAATAGACAGCGGGAGCCCTACGAGCAGTACTTC
CASSNRQREPYEQYF
>TRBJ2-7|TRBV29-1|many|TRBD2
TGCAGCGCTGGGGACTACTTCTACGAGCAGTACTTC
CSAGDYFYEQYF
>TRBJ1-6|TRBV7-2|many|TRBD1
TGTGCCAGCAGCTTACAGGGGGCGGATAATTCACCCCTCCACTTT
CASSLQGADNSPLHF
>TRBJ2-7|TRBV7-3|many|NA
TGTGCCAGCAGCCCCGGGCCTATCGCTTACGAGCAGTACTTC
CASSPGPIAYEQYF
>TRBJ2-7|TRBV27|many|NA
TGTGCCAGCAGTCCCCAGGTCTCCTACGAGCAGTACTTC
CASSPQVSYEQYF
>TRBJ2-2|TRBV7-2|NA|NA
TGTGCCAGCAGCTTAGCGGAGGCGAACACCGGGGAGCTGTTTTTT
CASSLAEANTGELFF
>TRBJ1-2|TRBV7-9|many|NA
TGTGCCAGCAACCCCGACGGGATCTATGGCTACACCTTC
CASNPDGIYGYTF
>TRBJ1-2|TRBV5-1|many|NA
TGCGCCAGCAGCTTGTGGACAGACTATGGCTACACCTTC
CASSLWTDYGYTF
>TRBJ1-5|TRBV3-1|many|NA
TGTGCCAGCAGCCAAGTCTCTGGGACGGGCCAGCCCCAGCATTTT
CASSQVSGTGQPQHF
>TRBJ2-3|TRBV5-1|many|NA
TGCGCCAGCAGCTTGGAAGGCACCAGCACAGATACGCAGTATTTT
CASSLEGTSTDTQYF
>TRBJ2-5|TRBV6-6|NA|NA
TGTGCCAGCAGAAGCGCGGGGAACCAGGAGACCCAGTACTTC
CASRSAGNQETQYF
>TRBJ1-5|TRBV15|many|TRBD1
TGTGCCACCAGCAGAGCGATGATTCTGGGACAGGGCCAGCCCCAGCATTTT
CATSRAMILGQGQPQHF
>TRBJ2-3|TRBV20-1|many|TRBD2
TGCAGTGCTAGAGACCTGACTAGCGGAAGCACAGATACGCAGTATTTT
CSARDLTSGSTDTQYF
>TRBJ2-7|TRBV5-1|many|TRBD2
TGCGCCAGCAGCTTGGGGCTAGCGGAGATCTACGAGCAGTACTTC
CASSLGLAEIYEQYF
>TRBJ2-3|TRBV5-6|many|NA
TGTGCCAGCAGCACGGGACTCATAACAGATACGCAGTATTTT
CASSTGLITDTQYF
>TRBJ1-6|TRBV10-3|many|NA
TGTGCCATCACCCAGGGTAATTCACCCCTCCACTTT
CAITQGNSPLHF
>TRBJ2-7|TRBV30|NA|TRBD2
TGTGCCTGGAGTGGAGGCGGGAGTCCTCGGGAGCAGTACTTC
CAWSGGGSPREQYF
>TRBJ1-1|TRBV20-1|many|NA
TGCAGTGCTAGAGATCAGCGGAAGACTGAAGCTTTCTTT
CSARDQRKTEAFF
>TRBJ1-3|TRBV28|many|NA
TGTGCCAGCAGTTTAGAGGGGAGTTACCCCTCTGGAAACACCATATATTTT
CASSLEGSYPSGNTIYF
>TRBJ2-5|TRBV7-7|many|NA
TGTGCCAGCGCGGCTATTGGGGAGACCCAGTACTTC
CASAAIGETQYF
>TRBJ2-1|TRBV5-1|many|NA
TGCGCCAGCAGCTTGGGGGGAGGAGGGCGTTCCTACAATGAGCAGTTCTTC
CASSLGGGGRSYNEQFF
>TRBJ2-5|TRBV20-1|many|NA
TGCAGTGCTAGAGATCCCCGGGGTATCCAGGAGACCCAGTACTTC
CSARDPRGIQETQYF
>TRBJ1-4|TRBV29-1|many|TRBD1
TGCAGCGTTGAAGACCTTGGGACAGGGGGTGAAAAACTGTTTTTT
CSVEDLGTGGEKLFF
>TRBJ1-2|TRBV5-1|many|TRBD1
TGCGCCAGCAGTCTTGCTGACAGGGGGAATCGGGGCTACACCTTC
CASSLADRGNRGYTF
>TRBJ1-4|TRBV5-1|NA|TRBD1
TGCGCCAACAGCGTCCTCGGGACAGGACCTGAAAAACTGCTTTTT
CANSVLGTGPEKLLF
>TRBJ1-5|TRBV7-9|many|NA
TGTGCCAGCAGCCGTCCTTCCAGGCCCCAGCATTTT
CASSRPSRPQHF
>TRBJ2-1|TRBV20-1|many|TRBD2
TGCAGTGCTAGTCGACGGGAGGGCGTCGATGAGCAGTTCTTC
CSASRREGVDEQFF
>TRBJ1-4|TRBV28|many|NA
TGTGCCAGCTCTACGGCGGGTCTGGACACCATCAGGGGTGAAAAACTGTTTTTT
CASSTAGLDTIRGEKLFF
>TRBJ2-7|TRBV10-3|medium-sized|NA
TGTGCCATCAGCGATCATAGGGCCTACGAGCAGTACTTC
CAISDHRAYEQYF
>TRBJ1-2|TRBV20-1|many|NA
TGCAGTGCTAGAGGGGGCGACAGCTATGGCTACACCTTC
CSARGGDSYGYTF
>TRBJ1-1|TRBV20-1|many|TRBD1
TGCAGTGTTCCGGGACAGGGGAACACTGAAGCTTTCTTT
CSVPGQGNTEAFF
>TRBJ2-4|TRBV29-1|many|NA
TGCAGCGTTGAAACAGTAAACATTCAGTACTTC
CSVETVNIQYF
>TRBJ2-7|TRBV2|many|NA
TGTGCCAGCCGTAGCGACTCCTACGAGCAGTACTTC
CASRSDSYEQYF
>TRBJ2-2|TRBV7-9|many|NA
TGTGCCAGCAGCTCGACAAGGGGTCAGAACACCGGGGAGCTGTTTTTT
CASSSTRGQNTGELFF
>TRBJ2-3|TRBV20-1|many|NA
TGCAGTGCTAGAAGCCCCGATACTCTAGCGCAGTATTTT
CSARSPDTLAQYF
>TRBJ2-7|TRBV7-9|many|TRBD2
TGTGCCAGCAGCCCAGGGGCTAGCGGGAGTAACCGCTACGAGCAGTACTTC
CASSPGASGSNRYEQYF
>TRBJ2-7|TRBV27|many|TRBD1
TGTGCCAGCAGCCAGACAGGGGGCGGATCCGAGCAGTACTTC
CASSQTGGGSEQYF
>TRBJ1-2|TRBV10-3|few|NA
TGTGCCATCAGTGAGTCACCGGGGTATAACTATGGCTACACCTTC
CAISESPGYNYGYTF
>TRBJ2-1|TRBV7-7|many|TRBD2
TGTGCCAGCAGCACCGGGACTACCTCCTACAATGAGCAGTTCTTC
CASSTGTTSYNEQFF
>TRBJ2-1|TRBV7-2|many|NA
TGTGCCAGCAGCTTAGGACTCGTCTCCTACAATGAGCAGTTCTTC
CASSLGLVSYNEQFF
>TRBJ2-5|TRBV28|many|NA
TGTGCCAGCAGCCCCTGGCCTCTGGGGTCCCAAGAGACCCAGTACTTC
CASSPWPLGSQETQYF
>TRBJ2-2|TRBV29-1|many|TRBD2
TGCAGCGCCAGGACTAGCGGGAGGTCGAACACCGGGGAGCTGTTTTTT
CSARTSGRSNTGELFF
>TRBJ2-2|TRBV7-9|many|NA
TGTGCCAGCAGCGCTCAGGGGTTGTCCGGGGAGCTGTTTTTT
CASSAQGLSGELFF
>TRBJ2-1|TRBV20-1|many|TRBD2
TGCAGTGCTGTGGTTGATAGCGGGAATTTCAATGAGCAGTTCTTC
CSAVVDSGNFNEQFF
>TRBJ2-2|TRBV7-2|many|NA
TGTGCCAGCAGCTTACGGCCGGGGAACACCGGGGAGCTGTTTTTT
CASSLRPGNTGELFF